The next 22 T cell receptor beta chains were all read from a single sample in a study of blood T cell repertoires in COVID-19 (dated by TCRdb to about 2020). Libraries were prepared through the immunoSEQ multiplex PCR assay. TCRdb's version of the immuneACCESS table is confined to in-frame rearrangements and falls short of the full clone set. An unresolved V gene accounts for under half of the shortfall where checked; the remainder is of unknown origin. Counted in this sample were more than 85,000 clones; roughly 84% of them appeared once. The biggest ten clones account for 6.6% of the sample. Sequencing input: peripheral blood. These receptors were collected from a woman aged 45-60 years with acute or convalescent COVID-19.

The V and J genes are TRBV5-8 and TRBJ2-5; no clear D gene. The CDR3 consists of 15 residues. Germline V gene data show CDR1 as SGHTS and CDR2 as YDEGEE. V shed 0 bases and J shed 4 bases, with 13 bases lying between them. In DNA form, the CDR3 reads TGTGCCAGCAGCTTGGGCTCCCGTATCGGAGAGACCCAGTACTTC. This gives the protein CASSLGSRIGETQYF.

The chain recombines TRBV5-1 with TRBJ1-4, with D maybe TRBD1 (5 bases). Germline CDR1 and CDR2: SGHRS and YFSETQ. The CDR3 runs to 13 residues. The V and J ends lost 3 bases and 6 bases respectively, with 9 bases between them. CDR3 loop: CASSYQGDEKLFF. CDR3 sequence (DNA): TGCGCCAGCAGCTACCAGGGTGATGAAAAACTGTTTTTT.

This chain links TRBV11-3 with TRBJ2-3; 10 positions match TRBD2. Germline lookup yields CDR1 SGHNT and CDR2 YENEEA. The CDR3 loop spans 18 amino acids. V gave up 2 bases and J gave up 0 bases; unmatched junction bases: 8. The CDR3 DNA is TGTGCCAGCAGCTTACTGGATAGCGGGGGGCAAAGCACAGATACGCAGTATTTT. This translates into CASSLLDSGGQSTDTQYF.

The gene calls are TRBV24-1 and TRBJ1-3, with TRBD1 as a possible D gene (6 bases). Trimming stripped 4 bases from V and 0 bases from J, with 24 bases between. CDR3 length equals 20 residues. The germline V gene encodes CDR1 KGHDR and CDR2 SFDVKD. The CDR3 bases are TGTGCCACCAGTGACCCTAAACAGGGTTCCTCGGGCCGCTCTGGAAACACCATATATTTT. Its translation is CATSDPKQGSSGRSGNTIYF.

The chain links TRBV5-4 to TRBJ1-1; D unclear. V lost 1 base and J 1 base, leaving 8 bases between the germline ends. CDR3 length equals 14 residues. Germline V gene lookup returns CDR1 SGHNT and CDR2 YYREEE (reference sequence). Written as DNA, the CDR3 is TGTGCCAGCAGCTTGCGGTTACCGAACACTGAAGCTTTCTTT. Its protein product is CASSLRLPNTEAFF.

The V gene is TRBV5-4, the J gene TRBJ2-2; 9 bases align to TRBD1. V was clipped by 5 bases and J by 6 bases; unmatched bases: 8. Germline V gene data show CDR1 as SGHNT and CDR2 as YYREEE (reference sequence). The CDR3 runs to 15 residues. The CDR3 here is CASRSRDREAGELFF. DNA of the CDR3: TGTGCCAGCAGATCCCGGGACAGGGAGGCCGGGGAGCTGTTTTTT. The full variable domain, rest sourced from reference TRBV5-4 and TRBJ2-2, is ETGVTQSPTHLIKTRGQQVTLRCSSQSGHNTVSWYQQALGQGPQFIFQYYREEENGRGNFPPRFSGLQFPNYSSELNVNALELDDSALYLCASRSRDREAGELFFGEGSRLTVL.

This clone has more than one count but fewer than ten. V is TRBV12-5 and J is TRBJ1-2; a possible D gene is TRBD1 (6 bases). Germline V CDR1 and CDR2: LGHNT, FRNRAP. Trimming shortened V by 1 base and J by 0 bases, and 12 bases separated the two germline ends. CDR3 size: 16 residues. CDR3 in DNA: TGTGCTAGTGGTTTGGCTCAGGGGACGGCTAACTATGGCTACACCTTC. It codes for CASGLAQGTANYGYTF.

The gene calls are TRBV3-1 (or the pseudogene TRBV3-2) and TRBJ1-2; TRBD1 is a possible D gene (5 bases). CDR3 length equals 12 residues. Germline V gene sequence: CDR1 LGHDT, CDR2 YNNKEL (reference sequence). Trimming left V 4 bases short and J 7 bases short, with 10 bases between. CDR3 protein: CASSRGTSGYTF. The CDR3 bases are TGTGCCAGCAGCCGAGGGACTTCTGGCTACACCTTC.

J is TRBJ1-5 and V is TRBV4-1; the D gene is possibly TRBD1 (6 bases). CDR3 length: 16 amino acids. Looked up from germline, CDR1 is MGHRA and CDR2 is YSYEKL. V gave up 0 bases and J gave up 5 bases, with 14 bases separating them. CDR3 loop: CASSQDPEGEDQPQHF. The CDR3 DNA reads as TGCGCCAGCAGCCAAGACCCCGAGGGGGAAGATCAGCCCCAGCATTTT.

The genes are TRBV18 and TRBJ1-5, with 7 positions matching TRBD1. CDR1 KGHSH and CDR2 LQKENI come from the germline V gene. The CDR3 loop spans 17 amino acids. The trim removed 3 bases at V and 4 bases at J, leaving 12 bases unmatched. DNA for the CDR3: TGTGCCAGCTCACCCACACGAGGACAGGCTACTAATCAGCCCCAGCATTTT. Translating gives CASSPTRGQATNQPQHF.

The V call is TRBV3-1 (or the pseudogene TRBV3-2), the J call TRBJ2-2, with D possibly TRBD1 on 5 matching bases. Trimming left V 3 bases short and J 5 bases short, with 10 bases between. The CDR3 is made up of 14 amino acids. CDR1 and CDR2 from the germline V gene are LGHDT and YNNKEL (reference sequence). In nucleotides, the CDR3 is TGTGCCAGCAGCCACGATCAGGGAACCGGGGAGCTGTTTTTT. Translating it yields CASSHDQGTGELFF.

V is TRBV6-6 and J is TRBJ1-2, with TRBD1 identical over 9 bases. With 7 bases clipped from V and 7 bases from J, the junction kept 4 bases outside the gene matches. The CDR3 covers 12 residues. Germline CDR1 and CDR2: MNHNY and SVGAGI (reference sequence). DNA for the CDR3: TGTGCCAGCATTACAGGGGGCGTTGGCTACACCTTC. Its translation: CASITGGVGYTF.

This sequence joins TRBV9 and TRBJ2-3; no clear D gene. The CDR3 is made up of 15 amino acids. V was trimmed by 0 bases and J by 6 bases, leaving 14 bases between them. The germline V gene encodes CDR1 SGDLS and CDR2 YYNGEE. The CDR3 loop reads CASSVGVSTGDTQYF. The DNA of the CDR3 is TGTGCCAGCAGCGTAGGGGTATCCACCGGGGATACGCAGTATTTT.

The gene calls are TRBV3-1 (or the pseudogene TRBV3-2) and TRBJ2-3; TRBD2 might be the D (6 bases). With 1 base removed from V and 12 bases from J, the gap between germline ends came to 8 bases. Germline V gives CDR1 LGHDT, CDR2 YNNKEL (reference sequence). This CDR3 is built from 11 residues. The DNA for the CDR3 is TGTGCCAGCAGCCAAGGAGGGACTCAGTATTTT. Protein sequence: CASSQGGTQYF.

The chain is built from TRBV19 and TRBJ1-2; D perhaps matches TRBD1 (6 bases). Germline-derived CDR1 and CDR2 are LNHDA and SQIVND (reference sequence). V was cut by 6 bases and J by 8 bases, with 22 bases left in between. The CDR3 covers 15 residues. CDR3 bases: TGTGCCAGTAGCCCCAACTCAGGGGCCTCTTACGGCTACACCTTC. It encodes CASSPNSGASYGYTF.

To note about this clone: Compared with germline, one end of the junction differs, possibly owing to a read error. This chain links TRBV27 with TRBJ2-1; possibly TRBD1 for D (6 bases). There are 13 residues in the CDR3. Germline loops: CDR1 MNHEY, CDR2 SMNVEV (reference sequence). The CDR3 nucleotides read TGTGCCAGCAGTTTATGGTCCGGGACACGGTACATCTTC. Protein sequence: CASSLWSGTRYIF.

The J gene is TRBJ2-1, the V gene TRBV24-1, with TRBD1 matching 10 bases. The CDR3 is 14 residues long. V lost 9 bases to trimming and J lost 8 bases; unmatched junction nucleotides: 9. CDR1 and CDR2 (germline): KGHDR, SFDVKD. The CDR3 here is CATEGGTGEYEQFF. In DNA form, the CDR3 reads TGTGCCACCGAGGGAGGGACAGGGGAGTATGAGCAGTTCTTC.

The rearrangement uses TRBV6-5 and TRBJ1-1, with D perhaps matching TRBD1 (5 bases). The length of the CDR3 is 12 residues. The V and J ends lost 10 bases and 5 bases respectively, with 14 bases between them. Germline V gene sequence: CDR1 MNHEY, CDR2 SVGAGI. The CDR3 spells CATSASGTEAFF. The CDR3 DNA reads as TGTGCCACCTCTGCGTCAGGGACTGAAGCTTTCTTT.

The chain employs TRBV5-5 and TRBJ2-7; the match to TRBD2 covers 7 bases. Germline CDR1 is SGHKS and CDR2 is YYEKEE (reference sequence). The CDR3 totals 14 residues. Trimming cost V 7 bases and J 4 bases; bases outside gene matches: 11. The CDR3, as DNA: TGTGCCAGCGCACGGTGGCTAGCGGATTACGAGCAGTACTTC. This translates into CASARWLADYEQYF.

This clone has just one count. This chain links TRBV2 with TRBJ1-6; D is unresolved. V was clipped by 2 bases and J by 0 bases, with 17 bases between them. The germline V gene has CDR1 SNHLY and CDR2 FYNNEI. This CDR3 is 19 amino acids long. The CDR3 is CASSEPTSGESSYNSPLHF. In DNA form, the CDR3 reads TGTGCCAGCAGTGAACCTACCTCCGGGGAGAGCTCCTATAATTCACCCCTCCACTTT.

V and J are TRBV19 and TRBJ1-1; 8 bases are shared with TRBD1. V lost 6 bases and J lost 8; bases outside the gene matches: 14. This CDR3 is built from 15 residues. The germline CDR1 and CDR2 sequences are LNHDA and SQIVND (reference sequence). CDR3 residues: CASSSPGTGLREAFF. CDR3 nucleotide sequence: TGTGCCAGTAGCAGTCCCGGGACAGGTCTTCGCGAAGCTTTCTTT.

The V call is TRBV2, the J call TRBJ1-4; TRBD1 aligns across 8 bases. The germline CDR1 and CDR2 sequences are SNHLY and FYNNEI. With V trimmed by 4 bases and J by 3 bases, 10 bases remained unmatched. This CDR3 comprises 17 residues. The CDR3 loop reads CASSVPRTGHSNEKLFF. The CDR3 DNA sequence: TGTGCCAGCAGTGTACCACGGACAGGGCATTCTAATGAAAAACTGTTTTTT.